This section outlines one T cell receptor (beta chain) sequence together with its context. Combining a sample-barcoded 5' primer with a J-beta primer mix, a second PCR ran for about 6 to 12 cycles. Every sample gave at least 2.5 million paired-end reads containing CDR3. From the 5' RACE reads, TCRdb called clonotypes with MiXCR, one entry per CDR3 protein. The sample carries about 970,000 distinct CDR3 sequences, 45% to 60% recorded once. Germline CDR1 and CDR2: DFQATT and SNEGSKA (reference sequence). With 3 bases clipped from V and 0 bases from J, the junction kept 5 bases outside the gene matches. CDR3 size: 15 residues. The data derive from a study of blood T cells in healthy people across ages.

The V gene is TRBV20-1, the J gene TRBJ1-5, with 7 positions matching TRBD1. The sequence derives from a woman in her sixties or seventies in good health. Sequences were obtained from blood. The CDR3 nucleotides read TGCAGTGCTAGGGGGACAGAGATTAGCAATCAGCCCCAGCATTTT. It is translated as CSARGTEISNQPQHF.